One T cell receptor beta chain is described in this entry. Germline V gene sequence: CDR1 GTSNPN, CDR2 SVGIG (reference sequence). The CDR3 has 16 residues. Trimming cost V 1 base and J 8 bases, with 21 bases left between them. This record comes from a study of blood T cell repertoires in COVID-19. Study-level information: PBMCs, B-cell-depleted T cells, or T cells were the source of the cDNA or gDNA that made up the material.

Authors' analysis steps: Amplification of reference gene primers provided the estimated nucleated cell counts. Some clones are missing from TCRdb's copy, which holds only in-frame ones; the method was immunoSEQ multiplex PCR. The DNA gave D and trimming, while V, J and clone size come from that table. The data hold under 150,000 clones, with under 80% observed a single time. V is TRBV30 and J is TRBJ1-5; possibly TRBD1 for D (5 bases). Input material: peripheral blood. The clonotype originates from a man in his sixties with acute or convalescent COVID-19. DNA for the CDR3: TGTGCCTGGAGTGCGACCGGCCGCGGACACTTAGAGCCCCAGCATTTT. Translation: CAWSATGRGHLEPQHF.